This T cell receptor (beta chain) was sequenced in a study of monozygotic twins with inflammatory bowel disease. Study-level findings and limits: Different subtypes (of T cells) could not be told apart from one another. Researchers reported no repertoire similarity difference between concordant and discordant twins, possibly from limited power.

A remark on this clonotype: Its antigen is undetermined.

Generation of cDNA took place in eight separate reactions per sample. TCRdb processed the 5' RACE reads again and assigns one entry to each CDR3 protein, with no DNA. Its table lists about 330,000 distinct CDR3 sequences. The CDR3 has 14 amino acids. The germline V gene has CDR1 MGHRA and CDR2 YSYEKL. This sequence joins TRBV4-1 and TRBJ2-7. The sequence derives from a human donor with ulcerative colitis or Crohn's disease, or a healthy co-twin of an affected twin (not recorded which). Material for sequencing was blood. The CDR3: CASSQVGRFYEQYF.